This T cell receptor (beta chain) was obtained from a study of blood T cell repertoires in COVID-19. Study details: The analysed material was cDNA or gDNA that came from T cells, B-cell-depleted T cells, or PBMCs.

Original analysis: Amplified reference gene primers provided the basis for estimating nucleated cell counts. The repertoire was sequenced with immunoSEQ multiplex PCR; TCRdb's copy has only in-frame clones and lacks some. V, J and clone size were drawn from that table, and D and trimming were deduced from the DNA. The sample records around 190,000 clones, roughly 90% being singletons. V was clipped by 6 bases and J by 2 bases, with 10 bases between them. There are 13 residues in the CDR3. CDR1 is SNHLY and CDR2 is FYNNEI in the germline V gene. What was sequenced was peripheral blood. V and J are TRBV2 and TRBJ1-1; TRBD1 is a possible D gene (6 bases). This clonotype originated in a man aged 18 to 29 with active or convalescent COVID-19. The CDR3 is CASSGTLNTEAFF. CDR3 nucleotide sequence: TGTGCCAGCAGCGGGACACTTAACACTGAAGCTTTCTTT.